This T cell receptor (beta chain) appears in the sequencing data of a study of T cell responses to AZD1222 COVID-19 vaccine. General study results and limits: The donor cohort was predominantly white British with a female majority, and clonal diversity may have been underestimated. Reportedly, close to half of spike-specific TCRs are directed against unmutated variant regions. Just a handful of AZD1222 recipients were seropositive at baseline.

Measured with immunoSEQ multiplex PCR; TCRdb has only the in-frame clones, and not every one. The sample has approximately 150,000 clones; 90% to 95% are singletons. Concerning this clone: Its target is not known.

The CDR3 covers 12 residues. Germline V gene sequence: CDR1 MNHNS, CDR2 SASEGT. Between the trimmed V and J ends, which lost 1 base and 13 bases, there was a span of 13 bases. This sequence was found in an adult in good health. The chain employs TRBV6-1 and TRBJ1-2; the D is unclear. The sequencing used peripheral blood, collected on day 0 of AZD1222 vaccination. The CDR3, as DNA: TGTGCCAGCAGTGAAGTCGGGCAGCTGAGCACCTTC. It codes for CASSEVGQLSTF.